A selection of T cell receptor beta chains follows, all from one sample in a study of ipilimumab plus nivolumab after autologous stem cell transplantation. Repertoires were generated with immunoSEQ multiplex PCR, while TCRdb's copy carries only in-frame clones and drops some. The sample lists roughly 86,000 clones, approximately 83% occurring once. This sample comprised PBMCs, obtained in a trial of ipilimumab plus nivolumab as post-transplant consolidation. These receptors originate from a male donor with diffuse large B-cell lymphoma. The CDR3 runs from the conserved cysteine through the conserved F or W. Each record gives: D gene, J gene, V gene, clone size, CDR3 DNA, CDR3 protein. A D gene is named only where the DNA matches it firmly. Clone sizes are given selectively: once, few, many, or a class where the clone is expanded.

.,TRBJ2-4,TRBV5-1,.,TGCGCCAGCAGCTTGGACCCCGGAAGAAACATTCAGTACTTC,CASSLDPGRNIQYF
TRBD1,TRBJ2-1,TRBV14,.,TGTGCCAGCAGCCAAACCGGGACAGGGTTCAATGAGCAGTTCTTC,CASSQTGTGFNEQFF
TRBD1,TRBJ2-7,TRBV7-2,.,TGTGCCAGCAGCCGACAGGGGGTATCCTACGAGCAGTACTTC,CASSRQGVSYEQYF
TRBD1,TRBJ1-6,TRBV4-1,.,TGCGCCAGCAGCCAAACCTCAGGGGGCGCCTATAATTCACCCCTCCACTTT,CASSQTSGGAYNSPLHF
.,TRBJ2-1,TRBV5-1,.,TGCGCCAGCAGCTCCCTCTCCTACAATGAGCAGTTCTTC,CASSSLSYNEQFF
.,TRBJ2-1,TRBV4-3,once,TGCGCCAGCAGCCAAGATGTGGTTGGCTCCTACAATGAGCAGTTCTTC,CASSQDVVGSYNEQFF
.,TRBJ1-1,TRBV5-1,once,TGCGCCAGCAGCTTGGCCAGCTTATCACTCTCCGACACTGAAGCTTTCTTT,CASSLASLSLSDTEAFF
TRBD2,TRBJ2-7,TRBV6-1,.,TGTGCCAGCAGTGAAGGGCGAGGACGAGCGGGGGCCTACGAGCAGTACTTC,CASSEGRGRAGAYEQYF
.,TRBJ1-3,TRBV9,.,TGTGCCAGCAGCGGGACCGTAGGAAACACCATATATTTT,CASSGTVGNTIYF
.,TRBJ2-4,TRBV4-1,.,TGCGCCAGCAGGGGCCGGTTGGGGGAAAACATTCAGTACTTC,CASRGRLGENIQYF
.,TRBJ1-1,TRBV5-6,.,TGTGCCAGCAGCTTAATAGGGGGAGAAGAAGCTTTCTTT,CASSLIGGEEAFF
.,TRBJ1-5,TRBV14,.,TGTGCCAGCAGCCTTCCGGGTAGGCCCCAGCATTTT,CASSLPGRPQHF
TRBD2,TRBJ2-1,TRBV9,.,TGTGCCAGCAGCGAGGGGACTAGCTCCTACAATGAGCAGTTCTTC,CASSEGTSSYNEQFF
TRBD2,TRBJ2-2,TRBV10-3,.,TGTGCCATCAGTGAGAACGCGGGGGGAAAAGCCGGGGAGCTGTTTTTT,CAISENAGGKAGELFF
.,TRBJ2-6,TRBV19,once,TGTGCCAGTAGTAAGTTGGGGACTGGGGCCAACGTCCTGACTTTC,CASSKLGTGANVLTF
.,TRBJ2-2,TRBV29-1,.,TGCAGCGTTCCGGGACACACTAACACCGGGGAGCTGTTTTTT,CSVPGHTNTGELFF
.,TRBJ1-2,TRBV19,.,TGTGCCAGTAGTATAGTGGGACGGACGTATGGCTACACCTTC,CASSIVGRTYGYTF
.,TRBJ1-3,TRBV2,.,TGTGCCAGCACTACTCTTGGACAGCAAGGAAACACCATATATTTT,CASTTLGQQGNTIYF
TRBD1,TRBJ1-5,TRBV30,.,TGTGCCTGGAGTATGCCAGGGGGTCAGCCCCAGCATTTT,CAWSMPGGQPQHF
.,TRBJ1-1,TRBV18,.,TGTGCCAGCTCACCCTACAGGGATCGGACTGAAGCTTTCTTT,CASSPYRDRTEAFF
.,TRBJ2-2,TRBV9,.,TGTGCCAGCAGCGTAAGTGGGCGGGAGCTGTTTTTT,CASSVSGRELFF
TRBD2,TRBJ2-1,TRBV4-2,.,TGTGCCAGCAGCCAAGAGCCTAGCGGTTTGGATGAGCAGTTCTTC,CASSQEPSGLDEQFF
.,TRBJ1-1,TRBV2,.,TGTGCCAGTGGAGTCGGCAGGGAGATCACTGAAGCTTTCTTT,CASGVGREITEAFF
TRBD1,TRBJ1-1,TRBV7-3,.,TGTGCCAGCAGCCCAGGGGGGTGGGCTGAAGCTTTCTTT,CASSPGGWAEAFF
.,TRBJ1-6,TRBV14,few,TGTGCCAGCAGCCAATCGGGAAGAGGAGGAGGTTCACCCCTCCACTTT,CASSQSGRGGGSPLHF
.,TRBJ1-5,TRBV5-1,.,TGCGCCAGCAGCTGGGACGGGGATAGCAATCAGCCCCAGCATTTT,CASSWDGDSNQPQHF
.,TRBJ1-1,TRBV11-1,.,TGTGCCAGCAGCTCCCGACAGTTTAACACTGAAGCTTTCTTT,CASSSRQFNTEAFF
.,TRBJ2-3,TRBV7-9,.,TGTGCCAGCAGCGCACCGGGCGGGTTATTGACAGATACGCAGTATTTT,CASSAPGGLLTDTQYF
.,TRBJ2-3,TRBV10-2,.,TGCGCCAGCACGGATAAATCAAGCACAGATACGCAGTATTTT,CASTDKSSTDTQYF
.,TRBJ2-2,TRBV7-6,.,TGTGCCAGCAGCCCCTTCGATCGTAATGGGGAGCTGTTTTTT,CASSPFDRNGELFF
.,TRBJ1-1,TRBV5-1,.,TGCGCCAGCAGGGGCCAGGGGCTGTTTACTGAAGCTTTCTTT,CASRGQGLFTEAFF
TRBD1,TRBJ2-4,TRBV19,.,TGTGCCAGTAGCCACAACAGGGGGCGCGAAAACATTCAGTACTTC,CASSHNRGRENIQYF
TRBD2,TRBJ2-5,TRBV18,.,TGTGCCAGCTCACCACGGGCCACAGCGGGGGGGGAGATTTGGAAGACCCAGTACTTC,CASSPRATAGGEIWKTQYF
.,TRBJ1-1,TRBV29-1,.,TGCAGCGTACTTACAGGGAACACTGAAGCTTTCTTT,CSVLTGNTEAFF
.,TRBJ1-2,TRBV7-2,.,TGTGCCAGCAGCTTTCAAGGGGTAGGGGGAAGCTACACCTTC,CASSFQGVGGSYTF
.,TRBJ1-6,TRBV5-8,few,TGTGCCAGCAGCTCACAGGGCTATAATTCACCCCTCCACTTT,CASSSQGYNSPLHF
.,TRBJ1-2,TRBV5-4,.,TGTGCCAGCAGCCCGGCCCTTAGGAGGGGCTACACCTTC,CASSPALRRGYTF
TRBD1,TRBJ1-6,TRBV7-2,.,TGTGCCAGCAGCTTAGGGGGACAGGGTAACTCACCCCTCCACTTT,CASSLGGQGNSPLHF
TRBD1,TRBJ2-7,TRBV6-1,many,TGTGCCAGCAGTAGCCGAGACAGGGGTTTCCACGAGCAGTACTTC,CASSSRDRGFHEQYF
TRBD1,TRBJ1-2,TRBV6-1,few,TGTGCCACCCAGTCACTGGACAGGGTAAATGGCTACACCTTC,CATQSLDRVNGYTF
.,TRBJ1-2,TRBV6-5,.,TGTGCCAGCAGTTACAAGGCAGGATTAGTCTATGGCTACACCTTC,CASSYKAGLVYGYTF
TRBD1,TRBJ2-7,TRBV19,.,TGTGCCAGTAGTCCGACCCTGACAGGGGCCTACGAGCAGTACTTC,CASSPTLTGAYEQYF
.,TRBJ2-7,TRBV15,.,TGTGCCACCAGCAGAGTTGATAGGGACGAGCAGTACTTC,CATSRVDRDEQYF
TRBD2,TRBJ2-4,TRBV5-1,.,TGCGCCAGCAGTCAGGAAGGGGGACTAGCGGGAAGGGTTCAGTACTTC,CASSQEGGLAGRVQYF
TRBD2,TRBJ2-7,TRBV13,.,TGTGCCAGCAGCTTAGGCCGGGGAGGGTTCCAGTACTTC,CASSLGRGGFQYF
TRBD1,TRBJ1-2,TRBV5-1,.,TGCGCCAGCAGCCCTGGCGACAGGGCTGGAGGCTACACCTTC,CASSPGDRAGGYTF
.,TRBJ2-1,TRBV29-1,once,TGCAGCGCCCGGGACACCTCCTCCTACAATGAGCAGTTCTTC,CSARDTSSYNEQFF